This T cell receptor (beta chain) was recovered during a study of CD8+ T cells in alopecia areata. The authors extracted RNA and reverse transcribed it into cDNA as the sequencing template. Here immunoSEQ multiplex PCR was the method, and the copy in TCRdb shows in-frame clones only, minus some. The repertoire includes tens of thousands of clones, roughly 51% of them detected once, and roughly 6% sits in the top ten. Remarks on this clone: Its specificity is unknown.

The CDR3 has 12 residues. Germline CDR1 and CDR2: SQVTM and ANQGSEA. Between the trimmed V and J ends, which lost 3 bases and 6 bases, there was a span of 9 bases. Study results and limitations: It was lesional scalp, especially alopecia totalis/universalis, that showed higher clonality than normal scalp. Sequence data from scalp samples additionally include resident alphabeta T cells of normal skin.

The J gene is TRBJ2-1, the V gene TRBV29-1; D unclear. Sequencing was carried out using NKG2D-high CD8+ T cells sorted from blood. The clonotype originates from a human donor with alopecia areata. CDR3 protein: CSVDGAVNEQFF. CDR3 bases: TGCAGCGTTGACGGTGCTGTCAATGAGCAGTTCTTC.